The 30 T cell receptor beta chains given below trace back to one sample, sequenced in a study of blood T cell repertoires in COVID-19. Clones were sequenced by immunoSEQ multiplex PCR, and TCRdb holds only the in-frame ones, with some missing. The table lists about 300,000 clones, roughly 88% of them singletons. Sequencing input: peripheral blood. These receptors all stem from a young woman who had recovered from COVID-19.

The J gene is TRBJ1-5, the V gene TRBV18, with TRBD1 identical over 7 bases. Germline loops: CDR1 KGHSH, CDR2 LQKENI. Unmatched junction bases numbered 9, after V lost 6 bases and J lost 4 bases. The CDR3 extends over 15 amino acids. The CDR3 reads CASSSQGGTNQPQHF. The CDR3 DNA reads as TGTGCCAGCTCTTCGCAGGGGGGAACAAATCAGCCCCAGCATTTT.

This clone was found a few times. The rearrangement joins TRBV4-3 to TRBJ2-1; tentative D call: TRBD2 (7 bases). Per the germline V gene, CDR1 is LGHNA and CDR2 is YSLEER. V was clipped by 4 bases and J by 3 bases, with 13 bases between them. The CDR3 has 15 amino acids. CDR3 nucleotide sequence: TGCGCCAGCAGCCGGGGGGGCGCCTACTACAATGAGCAGTTCTTC. This gives the protein CASSRGGAYYNEQFF.

The chain has TRBV10-3 and TRBJ2-7; D possibly corresponds to TRBD1 (6 bases). Trimming stripped 8 bases from V and 2 bases from J, with 10 bases between. The CDR3 contains 12 residues. Germline V gene lookup returns CDR1 ENHRY and CDR2 SYGVKD. The CDR3 DNA follows: TGTGCCATCGCCCGGGACACCTACGAGCAGTACTTC. It codes for CAIARDTYEQYF.

This clone was counted only a few times. This chain uses TRBV7-2 with TRBJ2-3; possible D gene TRBD1, 7 bases. This CDR3 has 16 amino acids. V was pared by 6 bases and J by 0 bases, with 16 bases between. Germline assignment: CDR1 SGHTA and CDR2 FQGNSA. CDR3 region: CASRGQGGSSTDTQYF. DNA for the CDR3: TGTGCCAGCAGGGGGCAGGGGGGTTCTAGCACAGATACGCAGTATTTT.

The chain carries TRBV28 and TRBJ1-2; TRBD1 aligns across 9 bases. This CDR3 spans 15 amino acids. The trim removed 4 bases at V and 5 bases at J, leaving 8 bases unmatched. The germline gives CDR1 MDHEN, CDR2 SYDVKM. CDR3 DNA: TGTGCCAGCAGTTCCCCCCCCGGACAGGGGTATGGCTACACCTTC. This gives the protein CASSSPPGQGYGYTF.

The chain links TRBV4-2 to TRBJ1-4, with D possibly matching TRBD1 (5 bases). CDR1 and CDR2 from the germline V gene are LGHNA and YNFKEQ. With 3 bases removed from V and 4 bases from J, the gap between germline ends came to 18 bases. This CDR3 is 17 amino acids long. The DNA of the CDR3 is TGTGCCAGCAGCCACCTAGGATCGCAGGGCCTTAATGAAAAACTGTTTTTT. Translation: CASSHLGSQGLNEKLFF.

The chain is built from TRBV24-1 and TRBJ2-3; D might be TRBD1 (5 bases). V was shortened by 2 bases and J by 5 bases, with 16 bases between the two germline ends. This CDR3 region has 16 residues. The germline gives CDR1 KGHDR, CDR2 SFDVKD. The CDR3 DNA reads TGTGCCACCAGTGATTATAGAACAGGTGGTATAGATACGCAGTATTTT. Its translation is CATSDYRTGGIDTQYF.

V usage is TRBV5-1 and J usage is TRBJ2-7; D possibly corresponds to TRBD1 (6 bases). Trimming removed 0 bases from V and 0 bases from J, with 10 bases in between. The CDR3 runs to 15 residues. The germline CDR1 and CDR2 sequences are SGHRS and YFSETQ. The CDR3, as DNA: TGCGCCAGCAGCTTGGTCCAGGGGACCTCCTACGAGCAGTACTTC. Encoded protein: CASSLVQGTSYEQYF.

V is TRBV5-1 and J is TRBJ1-2, with 7 bases matching TRBD1. Unmatched junction bases numbered 7, after V lost 4 bases and J lost 4 bases. In germline, CDR1 is SGHRS, CDR2 YFSETQ. The CDR3 consists of 14 residues. This chain's CDR3 is CASSETGASYGYTF. The CDR3 DNA reads as TGCGCCAGCAGCGAAACAGGGGCCTCCTATGGCTACACCTTC.

V gene TRBV27 combines with J gene TRBJ1-5, with D maybe TRBD1 (6 bases). Germline V gives CDR1 MNHEY, CDR2 SMNVEV (reference sequence). The germline V and J ends were trimmed by 6 bases and 6 bases, with 15 bases remaining between them. This CDR3 region has 14 residues. Written as DNA, the CDR3 is TGTGCCAGCAGCCATAACAGGGACCTTCAGCCCCAGCATTTT. Translated: CASSHNRDLQPQHF.

As to this clone: The junction departs from the called germline gene at one end, perhaps through a read error. V is TRBV7-9 and J is TRBJ1-1; D might be TRBD1 (5 bases). Germline V lookup: CDR1 SEHNR, CDR2 FQNEAQ (reference sequence). CDR3 length equals 12 residues. The CDR3 DNA is TGTGCCAGCAGCCGCCTCTTGGGGGGGAAAGGGTTT. It encodes CASSRLLGGKGF.

The rearrangement uses TRBV9 and TRBJ2-3, with 7 bases matching TRBD2. CDR3 size: 15 residues. V trimming: 6 bases; J trimming: 1 base; junction bases outside the gene matches: 8. The germline gives CDR1 SGDLS, CDR2 YYNGEE. This CDR3 reads CASNKRAGGTDTQYF. CDR3 nucleotides: TGTGCCAGCAATAAAAGGGCGGGGGGCACAGATACGCAGTATTTT.

In DNA form, the CDR3 reads TGTGCCAGCAGCTTAACGGGGGCAATCAATTCACCCCTCCACTTT. It yields the protein CASSLTGAINSPLHF. The rearrangement uses TRBV7-3 and TRBJ1-6; D may be TRBD1 (6 bases). Germline CDR1 and CDR2: SGHTA and FQGTGA. Trimming stripped 0 bases from V and 7 bases from J, with 10 bases between. CDR3 length: 15 amino acids.

This chain's CDR3 is CASIGTGGLNTEAFF. DNA of the CDR3: TGTGCCAGTATAGGGACAGGGGGTCTGAACACTGAAGCTTTCTTT. The V call is TRBV19, the J call TRBJ1-1, with 11 bases matching TRBD1. This CDR3 region has 15 residues. V was clipped by 7 bases and J by 0 bases; unmatched bases: 4. The germline gives CDR1 LNHDA, CDR2 SQIVND (reference sequence).

The V gene is TRBV7-2, the J gene TRBJ2-7; tentative D call: TRBD2 (6 bases). The CDR3 is 14 residues long. V dropped 5 bases and J dropped 5 bases, with 16 bases sitting between them. Germline V gives CDR1 SGHTA, CDR2 FQGNSA. CDR3 in DNA: TGTGCCAGCAGCCCCGGAGGGAGGTCCCACGAGCAGTACTTC. Protein: CASSPGGRSHEQYF.

This clone was seen a handful of times. This chain connects TRBV25-1 to TRBJ1-5; possible D gene TRBD1, 6 bases. Germline V lookup: CDR1 MGHDK, CDR2 SYGVNS. CDR3 length equals 14 residues. Trimming took off 5 bases at V and 3 bases at J, with 11 bases between the two ends. The CDR3 spells CASSQGLSNQPQHF. The DNA for the CDR3 is TGTGCCAGCAGTCAGGGGTTATCCAATCAGCCCCAGCATTTT.

The chain links TRBV24-1 to TRBJ1-5; D perhaps matches TRBD1 (6 bases). V lost 5 bases to trimming and J lost 0 bases, with 10 bases between them. The germline V gene encodes CDR1 KGHDR and CDR2 SFDVKD. The CDR3 sequence is 15 residues long. As DNA, the CDR3 is TGTGCCACCAGTGCGAAGGGGGTTAGCAATCAGCCCCAGCATTTT. Amino acids: CATSAKGVSNQPQHF.

CDR3 region: CASSSDWNTGELFF. The CDR3 bases are TGTGCCAGCAGTTCAGACTGGAACACCGGGGAGCTGTTTTTT. This chain links TRBV28 with TRBJ2-2; no firm D call. With 4 bases removed from V and 1 base from J, the gap between germline ends came to 7 bases. Germline assignment: CDR1 MDHEN and CDR2 SYDVKM. The CDR3 is made up of 14 amino acids.

This rearrangement joins TRBV7-9 to TRBJ2-3; D is unresolved. Germline CDR1 and CDR2: SEHNR and FQNEAQ (reference sequence). The CDR3 is made up of 15 amino acids. With 1 base removed from V and 0 bases from J, the gap between germline ends came to 8 bases. The CDR3 is CASSLVETSTDTQYF. The CDR3 DNA reads as TGTGCCAGCAGCTTAGTGGAGACTAGCACAGATACGCAGTATTTT.

The V gene is TRBV19, the J gene TRBJ1-5; D is unclear. The CDR3 is 16 residues long. The V end was cut by 7 bases, the J end by 0 bases, with 16 bases between. Germline lookup yields CDR1 LNHDA and CDR2 SQIVND (reference sequence). The CDR3 DNA reads TGTGCCAGTACCGGGAGGCGACGTAATAGCAATCAGCCCCAGCATTTT. Translated, it gives CASTGRRRNSNQPQHF.

The V and J genes are TRBV3-1 (or the pseudogene TRBV3-2) and TRBJ2-7; D call uncertain. This CDR3 comprises 13 residues. Per the germline V gene, CDR1 is LGHDT and CDR2 is YNNKEL (reference sequence). The ends were cut back, 6 bases at V and 0 bases at J, with 9 bases in the middle. This chain's CDR3 is CASRHLASYEQYF. The CDR3 region has the DNA TGTGCCAGCAGGCATCTGGCCTCCTACGAGCAGTACTTC.

The chain combines TRBV5-1 with TRBJ1-6; D is ambiguous. V was clipped by 0 bases and J by 0 bases, with 10 bases between them. This CDR3 contains 17 residues. Germline CDR1 and CDR2: SGHRS and YFSETQ. The CDR3 is CASSLVSEGSYNSPLHF. As DNA, the CDR3 is TGCGCCAGCAGCTTGGTGTCGGAGGGCTCCTATAATTCACCCCTCCACTTT.

This clone was seen only once. V usage is TRBV4-2 and J usage is TRBJ2-1, with 15 bases aligning to TRBD2. V lost 0 bases to trimming and J lost 7 bases; unmatched junction nucleotides: 7. In germline, CDR1 is LGHNA, CDR2 YNFKEQ. This CDR3 comprises 18 residues. The CDR3 loop reads CASSQDSYGTSGRNEQFF. The DNA for the CDR3 is TGTGCCAGCAGCCAAGATTCTTATGGGACTAGCGGGAGGAATGAGCAGTTCTTC.

The chain has TRBV6-1 and TRBJ1-3, with 7 bases fitting TRBD1. Looked up from germline, CDR1 is MNHNS and CDR2 is SASEGT. This CDR3 region has 16 residues. The trim removed 1 base at V and 4 bases at J, leaving 7 bases unmatched. In nucleotides, the CDR3 is TGTGCCAGCAGTGAAGAGACAGGGACGGGCGGAAACACCATATATTTT. Translated, it gives CASSEETGTGGNTIYF.

The gene calls are TRBV19 and TRBJ2-3; 9 bases are a match to TRBD1. Germline CDR1 and CDR2: LNHDA and SQIVND (reference sequence). J was trimmed by 5 bases and V by 8 bases; bases with no gene match: 5. The CDR3 is made up of 13 amino acids. The CDR3, as DNA: TGTGCCAGTCGGGACAGGGAGATAGATACGCAGTATTTT. Its translation is CASRDREIDTQYF.

The rearrangement joins TRBV2 to TRBJ1-1; weak D call: TRBD1 (6 bases). The CDR3 contains 13 residues. Germline CDR1 SNHLY, CDR2 FYNNEI. V lost 6 bases, J lost 3 bases, and 11 bases lay in between. CDR3 amino acids: CASSGTPYTEAFF. The CDR3 DNA reads TGTGCCAGCAGCGGGACACCTTACACTGAAGCTTTCTTT.

The chain is built from TRBV18 and TRBJ2-5, with a weak D call TRBD1 (8 bases). With 6 bases removed from V and 4 bases from J, the gap between germline ends came to 12 bases. CDR1 is KGHSH, CDR2 LQKENI, per germline. This CDR3 contains 13 residues. DNA for the CDR3: TGTGCCAGCTCGTACAGGGGGGGAGAGACCCAGTACTTC. Translated, it gives CASSYRGGETQYF.

The rearrangement joins TRBV9 to TRBJ1-4; D call uncertain. Per germline, CDR1 SGDLS and CDR2 YYNGEE. V lost 0 bases to trimming and J lost 5 bases, with 11 bases between them. The CDR3 is made up of 15 amino acids. CDR3 sequence (DNA): TGTGCCAGCAGCGTAGACTCCGGAGCAAATGAAAAACTGTTTTTT. Protein: CASSVDSGANEKLFF.

This clone was seen only once. This chain links TRBV28 with TRBJ1-4; D may be TRBD1 (5 bases). This CDR3 has 13 amino acids. V lost 5 bases, J lost 7 bases, and 11 bases lay in between. Germline V gives CDR1 MDHEN, CDR2 SYDVKM. The CDR3 loop is CASSTGGTEKLFF. In nucleotides, the CDR3 is TGTGCCAGCAGTACAGGTGGAACTGAAAAACTGTTTTTT.

The J gene is TRBJ2-2, the V gene TRBV2; 10 bases map to TRBD2. This CDR3 is 15 amino acids long. V gave up 4 bases and J gave up 4 bases; unmatched junction bases: 3. The germline V gene has CDR1 SNHLY and CDR2 FYNNEI. The DNA for the CDR3 is TGTGCCAGCAGTGTTCAGCGGGGGGGCACCGGGGAGCTGTTTTTT. Translation gives CASSVQRGGTGELFF.